A single sample gave rise to the 25 T cell receptor beta chains below, sequenced in a study of T cells in Graves' hyperthyroidism and ophthalmopathy (dated 2019 in TCRdb). Library creation used multiplex PCR. Sequencing instrument: Illumina HiSeq 2000. The TCR beta CDR3 regions were amplified from RNA transcripts. A first-round RT-PCR of the TCR CDR3 used the HTBI primer set with the Qiagen OneStep RT-PCR kit. TCRdb trimmed public reads at Q25 via fastp, called clones via MiXCR and kept in-frame beta chains. Duplicate CDR3 protein sequences are folded into a single record with the most common DNA and genes. The sample records 600,000 to 900,000 distinct CDR3 sequences, about 16% of which are singletons. The top ten hold around 7.7% of the sample. The sample consisted of blood. The receptors stem from a man aged 18 to 29 with Graves' hyperthyroidism.

The chain is built from TRBV7-8 and TRBJ1-5; D remains unclear. Deletions cut 5 bases from V and 6 bases from J, with 20 bases between. The CDR3 totals 16 residues. Germline CDR1 reads SGHVS; CDR2 reads FQNEAQ. The CDR3 DNA follows: TGTGCCAGCAGCCCCCTGGGCAACCCTATCGCTCAGCCCCAGCATTTT. Its protein product is CASSPLGNPIAQPQHF.

This clonotype has a handful of counts. CDR3 in DNA: TGTGCCAGCAGTTTAGGGACCAGGGCCAGCTACGAGCAGTACTTC. As protein: CASSLGTRASYEQYF. V usage is TRBV28 and J usage is TRBJ2-7; D may correspond to TRBD1 or TRBD2 (5 bases each). CDR3 length: 15 amino acids. Trimming pared 2 bases from V and 3 bases from J, leaving 14 bases between. The germline V gene has CDR1 MDHEN and CDR2 SYDVKM.

J is TRBJ2-5 and V is TRBV20-1; possible D gene TRBD1, 6 bases. The V gene lost 1 base and the J gene lost 1 base, with 19 bases spanning the gap. Germline CDR1 is DFQATT and CDR2 is SNEGSKA (reference sequence). This CDR3 is 17 amino acids long. The CDR3 sequence: CSARARHSDRFQETQYF. CDR3 coding DNA: TGCAGTGCTAGAGCAAGGCACTCCGACAGGTTCCAAGAGACCCAGTACTTC.

The rearrangement links TRBV28 to TRBJ2-7; the D gene is possibly TRBD1 (6 bases). Germline V gives CDR1 MDHEN, CDR2 SYDVKM. The V and J ends lost 6 bases and 6 bases respectively, with 15 bases between them. CDR3 length equals 13 residues. The DNA of the CDR3 is TGTGCCAGCAGCCGGGACATTACTATCGAGCAGTACTTC. Translating gives CASSRDITIEQYF.

The chain uses TRBV5-8 and TRBJ1-6; D call uncertain. The V gene lost 2 bases and the J gene lost 10 bases, with 10 bases spanning the gap. CDR3 length: 13 residues. Germline lookup yields CDR1 SGHTS and CDR2 YDEGEE. CDR3 protein: CASSFLLRSPLHF. CDR3 sequence (DNA): TGTGCCAGCAGCTTCCTGCTTCGGTCACCCCTCCACTTT. The complete variable domain, with remaining parts taken from reference TRBV5-8 and TRBJ1-6, reads EAGVTQSPTHLIKTRGQQATLRCSPISGHTSVYWYQQALGLGLQFLLWYDEGEERNRGNFPPRFSGRQFPNYSSELNVNALELEDSALYLCASSFLLRSPLHFGNGTRLTVT.

There are a few counts of this clonotype. This chain uses TRBV24-1 with TRBJ2-1; no clear D. V shed 0 bases and J shed 8 bases, with 7 bases lying between them. Looked up from germline, CDR1 is KGHDR and CDR2 is SFDVKD. The CDR3 sequence is 13 residues long. This CDR3 reads CATSDLQVHEQFF. CDR3 in DNA: TGTGCCACCAGTGATTTGCAAGTTCATGAGCAGTTCTTC.

This clonotype was detected ten times or more. V and J are TRBV7-9 and TRBJ2-2, with TRBD2 matching over 7 bases. Per the germline V gene, CDR1 is SEHNR and CDR2 is FQNEAQ (reference sequence). The CDR3 has 12 residues. Trimming took 5 bases from V and 8 from J; bases not matched to a gene: 2. The CDR3 loop is CASSRLAGELFF. The CDR3 nucleotides read TGTGCCAGCAGCAGACTAGCTGGGGAGCTGTTTTTT.

This clonotype was seen only a few times. The genes are TRBV6-5 and TRBJ2-7; 8 nucleotides agree with TRBD1. Looked up from germline, CDR1 is MNHEY and CDR2 is SVGAGI. The CDR3 covers 15 residues. J was trimmed by 6 bases and V by 0 bases; bases with no gene match: 7. In nucleotides, the CDR3 is TGTGCCAGCAGTTACTCGGACAGGGTAAACTCCGAGCAGTACTTC. Amino acids: CASSYSDRVNSEQYF.

This clonotype was recorded many times. The V call is TRBV18, the J call TRBJ2-7, with 9 bases lining up with TRBD1. Germline CDR1 reads KGHSH; CDR2 reads LQKENI. The length of the CDR3 is 14 residues. The junction had 9 bases not matched to a gene; V was cut back by 8 bases and J by 4 bases. CDR3 sequence: CASSPGQGVYEQYF. CDR3 sequence (DNA): TGTGCCAGCAGTCCGGGACAGGGTGTTTACGAGCAGTACTTC.

A note on this clonotype: A single base separates this from a much larger clone, so it may be a read error. The conserved closing phenylalanine or tryptophan is absent in this CDR3, likely reflecting a read error. The chain has TRBV18 and TRBJ2-1; TRBD1 matches at 9 bases. Germline values: CDR1 KGHSH, CDR2 LQKENI. The ends lost 6 bases at V and 4 bases at J; junction bases unmatched: 7. The CDR3 length is 15 residues. CDR3 sequence: CASSTGQGNYNEQFL. DNA for the CDR3: TGTGCCAGCTCGACTGGACAGGGGAATTACAATGAGCAGTTCCTC.

The gene calls are TRBV5-1 and TRBJ2-1, with D unresolved. CDR1 is SGHRS, CDR2 YFSETQ, per germline. The CDR3 runs 14 residues. The germline V and J ends were trimmed by 5 bases and 6 bases, with 15 bases remaining between them. This chain's CDR3 is CASSQGPQSNEQFF. The CDR3 coding sequence is TGCGCCAGCAGTCAAGGTCCCCAGAGCAATGAGCAGTTCTTC.

This clonotype was seen a handful of times. The V gene is TRBV28, the J gene TRBJ2-7; D may correspond to TRBD1 or TRBD2 (5 bases each). The CDR3 is 13 amino acids. Germline CDR1 reads MDHEN; CDR2 reads SYDVKM. Between the trimmed V and J ends, which lost 6 bases and 4 bases, there was a span of 13 bases. The CDR3 reads CASRGTLKYEQYF. DNA of the CDR3: TGTGCCAGCAGGGGGACCCTGAAGTACGAGCAGTACTTC.

This clonotype was picked up many times. The chain couples TRBV27 to TRBJ2-1; weak D call: TRBD2 (6 bases). In germline, CDR1 is MNHEY, CDR2 SMNVEV (reference sequence). Trimming took 5 bases from V and 0 from J, leaving 11 bases between them. This CDR3 region has 15 residues. CDR3 sequence: CASSASESSYNEQFF. CDR3 nucleotides: TGTGCCAGCAGTGCTAGCGAAAGCTCCTACAATGAGCAGTTCTTC.

The CDR3 DNA sequence: TGCAGCGGAATGACAGGGTCTGGTCATGGCTACACCTTC. Translating it yields CSGMTGSGHGYTF. This chain links TRBV29-1 with TRBJ1-2; 7 bases map to TRBD1. Germline V lookup: CDR1 SQVTM, CDR2 ANQGSEA. CDR3 length equals 13 residues. V dropped 7 bases and J dropped 6; count of bases not matched to a gene: 11. Full variable domain (remainder filled in from reference TRBV29-1 and TRBJ1-2): SAVISQKPSRDICQRGTSLTIQCQVDSQVTMMFWYRQQPGQSLTLIATANQGSEATYESGFVIDKFPISRPNLTFSTLTVSNMSPEDSSIYLCSGMTGSGHGYTFGSGTRLTVV.

In its sample, this clonotype was seen many times. This chain joins TRBV12-3 or TRBV12-4 and TRBJ1-2, with a possible D match to TRBD1 (5 bases). Trimming removed 4 bases at V and 7 bases at J, with 16 bases between. The CDR3 contains 14 residues. DNA for the CDR3: TGTGCCAGCAGTTCCGGGACGGAAAGTTTTGGCTACACCTTC. Amino acid sequence: CASSSGTESFGYTF.

In this sample, this clonotype turned up many times. The rearrangement uses TRBV6-2 or TRBV6-3 and TRBJ2-5; D might be TRBD1 or TRBD2, each matching 5 bases. V shed 4 bases and J shed 2 bases, with 17 bases lying between them. Germline CDR1 reads MNHEY; CDR2 reads SVGEGT. This CDR3 comprises 16 residues. CDR3 DNA: TGTGCCAGCAGTTTATGGGGCCGAGGGGATCAAGAGACCCAGTACTTC. Residues: CASSLWGRGDQETQYF.

This rearrangement joins TRBV12-3 or TRBV12-4 to TRBJ2-3; D is possibly TRBD1 (5 bases). Trimming shortened V by 3 bases and J by 10 bases, and 11 bases separated the two germline ends. The CDR3 is made up of 12 amino acids. In DNA, the CDR3 is TGTGCCAGCAGTTTCTTCAGGGAAGCGCAGTATTTT. Amino acids: CASSFFREAQYF.

The V gene is TRBV7-9, the J gene TRBJ2-2, with D tentatively TRBD1 (5 bases). Between the trimmed V and J ends, which lost 7 bases and 6 bases, there was a span of 12 bases. Germline CDR1 and CDR2: SEHNR and FQNEAQ (reference sequence). There are 13 residues in the CDR3. For the CDR3, the DNA is TGTGCCAGCATCCCAGGGTTCGCCGGGGAGCTGTTTTTT. It encodes CASIPGFAGELFF.

The chain combines TRBV7-2 with TRBJ2-5, with no clear D. Per the germline V gene, CDR1 is SGHTA and CDR2 is FQGNSA. V was clipped by 1 base and J by 6 bases, with 3 bases between them. The CDR3 runs to 11 residues. CDR3 nucleotide sequence: TGTGCCAGCAGCTTAGTACAGACCCAGTACTTC. It translates to CASSLVQTQYF.

This clonotype turned up a few times. This chain joins TRBV19 and TRBJ2-7; TRBD2 might be the D (6 bases). The germline gives CDR1 LNHDA, CDR2 SQIVND (reference sequence). V lost 6 bases and J 5 bases, leaving 11 bases between the germline ends. CDR3 length: 12 residues. The CDR3 DNA sequence: TGTGCCAGTAGCGGGAGCAGCAACGAGCAGTACTTC. This sequence encodes CASSGSSNEQYF. Complete variable domain (other parts from reference TRBV19 and TRBJ2-7): DGGITQSPKYLFRKEGQNVTLSCEQNLNHDAMYWYRQDPGQGLRLIYYSQIVNDFQKGDIAEGYSVSREKKESFPLTVTSAQKNPTAFYLCASSGSSNEQYFGPGTRLTVT.

This clonotype was counted between two and nine times. This chain joins TRBV7-9 and TRBJ2-1, with TRBD1 matching 11 bases. There are 20 residues in the CDR3. V gave up 2 bases and J gave up 0 bases; unmatched junction bases: 12. Per germline, CDR1 SEHNR and CDR2 FQNEAQ (reference sequence). The CDR3 loop reads CASSLLWTGGFISSYNEQFF. CDR3 nucleotides: TGTGCCAGCAGCTTACTTTGGACAGGGGGCTTCATTAGCTCCTACAATGAGCAGTTCTTC.

The V call is TRBV19, the J call TRBJ2-7, with 9 bases that match TRBD2. The CDR3 has 13 amino acids. The ends lost 10 bases at V and 4 bases at J; junction bases unmatched: 8. Germline CDR1 LNHDA, CDR2 SQIVND (reference sequence). The CDR3 DNA reads TGTGCCACCTCAGCGGGAGGATCATACGAGCAGTACTTC. As protein: CATSAGGSYEQYF.

This clonotype has a count of ten or more. The chain carries TRBV7-2 and TRBJ2-7; D remains unclear. Germline V gene data show CDR1 as SGHTA and CDR2 as FQGNSA. This CDR3 has 14 amino acids. V lost 3 bases to trimming and J lost 4 bases, with 13 bases between them. This CDR3 reads CASSLGDFGYEQYF. DNA for the CDR3: TGTGCCAGCAGCTTGGGCGACTTCGGGTACGAGCAGTACTTC. The full variable domain, completed using reference TRBV7-2 and TRBJ2-7, is GAGVSQSPSNKVTEKGKDVELRCDPISGHTALYWYRQSLGQGLEFLIYFQGNSAPDKSGLPSDRFSAERTGGSVSTLTIQRTQQEDSAVYLCASSLGDFGYEQYFGPGTRLTVT.

This clonotype appeared a few times. The chain links TRBV20-1 to TRBJ2-5; tentative D call: TRBD2 (5 bases). Trimming stripped 8 bases from V and 1 base from J, with 11 bases between. There are 12 residues in the CDR3. The V gene's germline CDR1 is DFQATT and CDR2 SNEGSKA (reference sequence). CDR3 sequence reads: CSTRRGQETQYF. CDR3 nucleotides: TGCAGTACCCGACGGGGCCAAGAGACCCAGTACTTC.

This clonotype has just a few counts. The gene calls are TRBV7-9 and TRBJ2-7, with D possibly being TRBD1 (5 bases). The CDR3 covers 16 residues. CDR1 is SEHNR, CDR2 FQNEAQ, per germline (reference sequence). V was trimmed by 6 bases and J by 0 bases, leaving 18 bases between them. CDR3 loop: CASSQLIGESSYEQYF. The CDR3 coding sequence is TGTGCCAGCAGTCAATTAATAGGGGAAAGCTCCTACGAGCAGTACTTC.